The present TCR beta chain was sequenced within a study of T cell clusters in autoimmune cytopenias. Study-level points and caveats: TRB repertoire shifts in secondary cytopenia and chronic lymphocytic leukemia mostly reflected lymphoma, not autoimmunity. Exclusive TRB clusters were approximately 3.2-fold more numerous in healthy donors than in active autoimmune hepatitis. Clustering suggested that physiological T cell clusters were missing in primary autoimmune cytopenia patients.

TRB amplification used roughly 250 ng of peripheral blood genomic DNA. TRB rearrangements were amplified by touch-down multiplex PCR with mixed TRB-A/B primers. No DNA is given; TCRdb re-called the multiplex PCR reads and lists each CDR3 protein once. This table lists a few thousand distinct CDR3 sequences. Concerning this clonotype itself: Its cognate antigen is unknown.

The germline CDR1 and CDR2 sequences are GTSNPN and SVGIG (reference sequence). The CDR3 runs 17 residues. The receptor's source is a human donor with an autoimmune cytopenia or autoimmune hepatitis (not recorded which). The sequenced material came from peripheral blood. V is TRBV30 and J is TRBJ1-6. CDR3 region: CAWSPEVGGSYNSPLHF.